A selection of T cell receptor beta chains follows, all from one sample in a study of CD8+ T cells in alopecia areata. TCRdb keeps only in-frame clones here, not all; method: immunoSEQ multiplex PCR. The sample holds some 99,000 clones, approximately 60% seen once. Sample: CD8+ T cells sorted from blood, taken at week 4, from a patient treated with tofacitinib. These receptors were obtained from a human donor with alopecia areata. Both conserved end residues are part of each CDR3. D genes are given only for firm matches. The listing skips clone size in some rows; elsewhere it reads once, few, many or a size class.

length,size,V,D,J,DNA,CDR3
11,few,TRBV27,.,TRBJ1-2,TGTGCCAGCAGAACTATCTATGGCTACACCTTC,CASRTIYGYTF
15,.,TRBV5-6,.,TRBJ2-7,TGTGCCAGCAGCTTGTTAATCGGGCAGGGATACGAGCAGTACTTC,CASSLLIGQGYEQYF
15,.,TRBV27,TRBD2,TRBJ2-1,TGTGCCAGCAGACGAGGGACTAGCGGAGACAATGAGCAGTTCTTC,CASRRGTSGDNEQFF
15,.,TRBV27,TRBD1,TRBJ1-4,TGTGCCAGCAGTCCATTTGGACAGGGGGCAGAAAAACTGTTTTTT,CASSPFGQGAEKLFF
17,.,TRBV5-1,TRBD2,TRBJ2-1,TGCGCCAGCAGCTGGGGACTACTAGCGGAAGACTACAATGAGCAGTTCTTC,CASSWGLLAEDYNEQFF
12,.,TRBV19,.,TRBJ2-1,TGTGCCAGTAGTGGACTGGGGTACGAGCAGTTCTTC,CASSGLGYEQFF
13,.,TRBV19,.,TRBJ1-2,TGTGCCAGTACCGGGGCTTTGGACTATGGCTACACCTTC,CASTGALDYGYTF
13,.,TRBV27,.,TRBJ2-7,TGTGCCAGCAGTTTGAGGGATTCCTACGAGCAGTACTTC,CASSLRDSYEQYF
16,few,TRBV4-1,.,TRBJ2-7,TGCGCCAGCAGCCAAGATCGCCAGGGCTTGTACTACGAGCAGTACTTC,CASSQDRQGLYYEQYF
16,.,TRBV7-2,TRBD2,TRBJ2-1,TGTGCCAGCAGGTCCTCTAGCGGGACCTCCTACAATGAGCAGTTCTTC,CASRSSSGTSYNEQFF
12,.,TRBV2,TRBD2,TRBJ2-1,TGTGCCAGTGTTGGGCGGGAGTATGAGCAGTTCTTC,CASVGREYEQFF
12,.,TRBV29-1,.,TRBJ2-1,TGCAGCGTTGAAGATCAGGGCTATGAGCAGTTCTTC,CSVEDQGYEQFF
15,.,TRBV7-9,TRBD2,TRBJ2-2,TGTGCCAGCAGCCCTAGCGGGAGGAACACCGGGGAGCTGTTTTTT,CASSPSGRNTGELFF